This T cell receptor beta chain appears in the sequencing data of a study of blood T cell repertoires in COVID-19. The table came from immunoSEQ multiplex PCR; TCRdb's copy has only in-frame clones and leaves some out. Altogether around 100,000 clones are present, 70% to 90% being singletons, with the ten largest covering about 2.5%. The sequence came from a woman aged 45-60 years who had recovered from COVID-19. The sample comprised PBMCs or T cells enriched from blood (not recorded which).

The CDR3 region has the DNA TGCGCCAGCAACCCTACAGGTCTCGGGGCCAACGTCCTGACTTTC. It encodes CASNPTGLGANVLTF. The J gene is TRBJ2-6, the V gene TRBV4-1; weak D call: TRBD1 (5 bases). This CDR3 is built from 15 residues. The germline V and J ends were trimmed by 7 bases and 4 bases, with 14 bases remaining between them. Germline assignment: CDR1 MGHRA and CDR2 YSYEKL.